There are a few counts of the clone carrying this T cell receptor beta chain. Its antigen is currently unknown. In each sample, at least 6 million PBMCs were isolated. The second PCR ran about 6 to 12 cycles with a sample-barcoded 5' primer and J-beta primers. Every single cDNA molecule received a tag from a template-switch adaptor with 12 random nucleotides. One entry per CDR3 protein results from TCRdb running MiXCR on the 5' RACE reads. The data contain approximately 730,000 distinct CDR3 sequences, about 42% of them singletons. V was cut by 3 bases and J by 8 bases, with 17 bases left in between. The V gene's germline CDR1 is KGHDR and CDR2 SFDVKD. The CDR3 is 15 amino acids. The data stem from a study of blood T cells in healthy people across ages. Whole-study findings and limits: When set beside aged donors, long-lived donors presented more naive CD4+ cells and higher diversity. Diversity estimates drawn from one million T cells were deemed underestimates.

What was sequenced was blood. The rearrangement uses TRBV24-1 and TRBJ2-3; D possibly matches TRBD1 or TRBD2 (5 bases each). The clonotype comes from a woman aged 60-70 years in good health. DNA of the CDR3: TGTGCCACCAGTGATCTGGGGACGGCCGCGGGTACGCAGTATTTT. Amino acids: CATSDLGTAAGTQYF.